This T cell receptor beta chain is from a study of CDR3 diversity in severe acne. TCRdb passed the PCR reads through MiXCR, listing each CDR3 protein once. This sample has about 93,000 distinct CDR3 sequences, with roughly half found just once. Trimming took 3 bases from V and 8 from J, leaving 11 bases between them. The germline gives CDR1 SEHNR, CDR2 FQNEAQ (reference sequence). There are 14 residues in the CDR3. Sequencing input: blood. V and J are TRBV7-9 and TRBJ1-6; a possible D gene is TRBD1 (5 bases). The TCR was taken from a male donor in good health, serving as a control. CDR3 DNA: TGTGCCAGCAGCTTGGAGACAGCCGATTCACCCCTCCACTTT. This sequence encodes CASSLETADSPLHF.